The 17 T cell receptor beta chains below come from one sample, sequenced in a study of control samples from healthy donors and cancer patients. This table comes from immunoSEQ multiplex PCR, and its TCRdb copy is limited to in-frame clones, with some not included. The sample holds some 190,000 clones. Sequenced input: blood. The receptors stem from a woman aged 25 to 45 in good health.

This chain joins TRBV5-6 and TRBJ2-1; D is undetermined. The V and J ends lost 5 bases and 0 bases respectively, with 6 bases between them. The CDR3 extends over 13 amino acids. The germline V gene has CDR1 SGHDT and CDR2 YYEEEE. CDR3 coding DNA: TGTGCCAGCAGGGGCAGCTCCTACAATGAGCAGTTCTTC. It yields the protein CASRGSSYNEQFF.

The V call is TRBV10-3, the J call TRBJ2-6; either TRBD1 or TRBD2 may supply D (5 bases each). Trimming shortened V by 0 bases and J by 0 bases, and 9 bases separated the two germline ends. Per germline, CDR1 ENHRY and CDR2 SYGVKD. The CDR3 is 17 amino acids. As DNA, the CDR3 is TGTGCCATCAGTGAGTCGAAGGGACGCTCTGGGGCCAACGTCCTGACTTTC. It translates to CAISESKGRSGANVLTF.

The CDR3 loop is CASSLEGWTNEKLFF. CDR3 DNA sequence: TGTGCCAGCAGCTTAGAGGGGTGGACTAATGAAAAACTGTTTTTT. The V and J genes are TRBV7-6 and TRBJ1-4; D possibly corresponds to TRBD1 (5 bases). The CDR3 runs to 15 residues. The ends were cut back, 1 base at V and 2 bases at J, with 8 bases in the middle. CDR1 and CDR2 from the germline V gene are SGHVS and FNYEAQ.

This rearrangement joins TRBV7-3 to TRBJ2-2; D is uncertain. Per germline, CDR1 SGHTA and CDR2 FQGTGA. The CDR3 contains 13 residues. Between the trimmed V and J ends, which lost 2 bases and 7 bases, there was a span of 8 bases. CDR3 DNA sequence: TGTGCCAGCAGCTTATCCGCGGACGGGGAGCTGTTTTTT. Translated, it gives CASSLSADGELFF. Together with reference TRBV7-3 and TRBJ2-2, the CDR3 gives the full variable domain: GAGVSQTPSNKVTEKGKYVELRCDPISGHTALYWYRQSLGQGPEFLIYFQGTGAADDSGLPNDRFFAVRPEGSVSTLKIQRTERGDSAVYLCASSLSADGELFFGEGSRLTVL.

The J gene is TRBJ2-1, the V gene TRBV5-8, with D tentatively TRBD1 (6 bases). V dropped 3 bases and J dropped 2 bases, with 12 bases sitting between them. The CDR3 runs 15 residues. CDR1 SGHTS and CDR2 YDEGEE come from the germline V gene. The CDR3 bases are TGTGCCAGCAGCTCCGGACAGCCCGCCTACAATGAGCAGTTCTTC. It encodes CASSSGQPAYNEQFF. Complete variable domain (other parts from reference TRBV5-8 and TRBJ2-1): EAGVTQSPTHLIKTRGQQATLRCSPISGHTSVYWYQQALGLGLQFLLWYDEGEERNRGNFPPRFSGRQFPNYSSELNVNALELEDSALYLCASSSGQPAYNEQFFGPGTRLTVL.

The chain combines TRBV6-1 with TRBJ2-1, with 10 bases matching TRBD2. V lost 0 bases to trimming and J lost 6 bases; unmatched junction nucleotides: 8. Germline V CDR1 and CDR2: MNHNS, SASEGT. This CDR3 spans 17 amino acids. The CDR3 sequence is CASSEAKAGGQVNEQFF. The CDR3 region has the DNA TGTGCCAGCAGTGAAGCGAAAGCGGGGGGGCAAGTCAATGAGCAGTTCTTC.

The gene calls are TRBV4-1 and TRBJ1-4, with TRBD1 as a possible D gene (5 bases). CDR3 length: 13 residues. V gave up 1 base and J gave up 11 bases, with 11 bases separating them. From germline, CDR1 is MGHRA and CDR2 YSYEKL. The CDR3 protein is CASSQGAGKKLFF. For the CDR3, the DNA is TGCGCCAGCAGCCAAGGGGCAGGGAAGAAACTGTTTTTT.

The chain joins TRBV27 to TRBJ1-6; D might be TRBD1 (5 bases). CDR1 MNHEY and CDR2 SMNVEV come from the germline V gene (reference sequence). The CDR3 runs to 15 residues. The V gene lost 7 bases and the J gene lost 0 bases, with 10 bases spanning the gap. The CDR3 DNA reads as TGTGCCAGCATGGGGGTTTTCTCCTATAATTCACCCCTCCACTTT. This translates into CASMGVFSYNSPLHF.

The CDR3 DNA sequence: TGTGCCAGCAGTTACGGGCAGAACACTGAAGCTTTCTTT. As protein: CASSYGQNTEAFF. The chain carries TRBV6-5 and TRBJ1-1; D call uncertain. Looked up from germline, CDR1 is MNHEY and CDR2 is SVGAGI. Trimming cost V 2 bases and J 1 base, with 5 bases left between them. The CDR3 runs 13 residues.

The chain employs TRBV28 and TRBJ2-1, with D unclear. CDR3 length equals 12 residues. The germline gives CDR1 MDHEN, CDR2 SYDVKM. The ends were cut back, 1 base at V and 12 bases at J, with 10 bases in the middle. The CDR3 here is CASSLYPTGQFF. The CDR3 region has the DNA TGTGCCAGCAGTTTATACCCTACGGGGCAGTTCTTC.

V gene TRBV4-2 combines with J gene TRBJ2-7; no definite D call. With 0 bases removed from V and 6 bases from J, the gap between germline ends came to 18 bases. Germline V CDR1 and CDR2: LGHNA, YNFKEQ. This CDR3 spans 16 amino acids. As DNA, the CDR3 is TGTGCCAGCAGCCAAGAGGACCAGTCGCAACTTGGCGAGCAGTACTTC. It yields the protein CASSQEDQSQLGEQYF.

This chain joins TRBV7-9 and TRBJ1-4; TRBD1 is a possible D gene (5 bases). V was clipped by 5 bases and J by 7 bases, with 11 bases between them. The CDR3 contains 13 residues. Germline-derived CDR1 and CDR2 are SEHNR and FQNEAQ (reference sequence). CDR3 sequence reads: CASSPGATEKLFF. For the CDR3, the DNA is TGTGCCAGCAGCCCCGGGGCGACTGAAAAACTGTTTTTT.

The chain carries TRBV4-1 and TRBJ1-4; the D gene is possibly TRBD1 (6 bases). This CDR3 has 19 residues. The germline V and J ends were trimmed by 1 base and 0 bases, with 18 bases remaining between them. CDR1 and CDR2 (germline): MGHRA, YSYEKL. For the CDR3, the DNA is TGCGCCAGCAGCCAAGCACCCGTCGGACAGACCACAACTAATGAAAAACTGTTTTTT. Its translation: CASSQAPVGQTTTNEKLFF.

The chain is built from TRBV21-1 and TRBJ2-7. TRBV21-1 counts as a pseudogene. CDR3 length: 12 residues. CDR3 residues: CASIGSWDEQYF. In nucleotides, the CDR3 is TGTGCCAGCATCGGCTCATGGGACGAGCAGTACTTC.

The J gene is TRBJ2-7, the V gene TRBV6-2 or TRBV6-3; 11 bases are a match to TRBD2. CDR1 MNHEY and CDR2 SVGEGT come from the germline V gene. V lost 1 base and J lost 2; bases outside the gene matches: 4. This CDR3 has 16 residues. The CDR3 here is CASSYFSSGGTYEQYF. CDR3 nucleotides: TGTGCCAGCAGTTACTTCTCTAGCGGGGGGACCTACGAGCAGTACTTC.

V and J are TRBV4-1 and TRBJ1-5; D is uncertain. Germline V gene data show CDR1 as MGHRA and CDR2 as YSYEKL. CDR3 length: 15 residues. The V and J ends lost 0 bases and 2 bases respectively, with 8 bases between them. CDR3 residues: CASSQDWRGNQPQHF. CDR3 in DNA: TGCGCCAGCAGCCAAGATTGGCGGGGCAATCAGCCCCAGCATTTT.

The chain couples TRBV9 to TRBJ1-2, with D hard to call. The CDR3 sequence is 12 residues long. CDR1 SGDLS and CDR2 YYNGEE come from the germline V gene. The V and J ends lost 0 bases and 5 bases respectively, with 5 bases between them. CDR3 sequence: CASSVGEYGYTF. The CDR3 DNA reads as TGTGCCAGCAGCGTAGGTGAATATGGCTACACCTTC.